The 15 T cell receptor beta chains in this list originate from one sample, sequenced in a study of beta chain features in type 1 diabetes. Study-level results: Patients with Type 1 diabetes showed moderately but significantly shorter TCRB CDR3s in all four CD4+ subsets.

Expressed TCRB transcripts were sequenced after all isolated RNA was converted to cDNA. TCRdb's table, derived via immunoSEQ multiplex PCR, lists solely in-frame clones and lacks some. This table holds roughly 340,000 clones, roughly 14% found once. For these TCRs, the target antigens are not known. The sample taken for sequencing was naive CD4+ T cells from blood. Every receptor here comes from a woman aged 18-30 years with type 1 diabetes.

The J gene is TRBJ2-3, the V gene TRBV5-4; perhaps TRBD2 as D (6 bases). The CDR3 contains 15 residues. Deletions cut 4 bases from V and 1 base from J, with 13 bases between. Germline CDR1 is SGHNT and CDR2 is YYREEE (reference sequence). This CDR3 reads CASSSRRGRTDTQYF. In DNA, the CDR3 is TGTGCCAGCAGCAGTAGGCGGGGTCGCACAGATACGCAGTATTTT. Combining the CDR3 with reference TRBV5-4 and TRBJ2-3 gives the whole variable domain ETGVTQSPTHLIKTRGQQVTLRCSSQSGHNTVSWYQQALGQGPQFIFQYYREEENGRGNFPPRFSGLQFPNYSSELNVNALELDDSALYLCASSSRRGRTDTQYFGPGTRLTVL.

As to this clone: The sample carries other DNA sequences with the same CDR3. CDR3: CASSFRDRGTEAFF. As DNA, the CDR3 is TGTGCCAGCAGCTTCCGGGACAGGGGCACTGAAGCTTTCTTT. V is TRBV11-2 and J is TRBJ1-1; 10 nucleotides align to TRBD1. Losses at the gene ends were 3 bases for V and 4 bases for J; bases not matched to a gene: 2. Germline V gene sequence: CDR1 SGHAT, CDR2 FQNNGV. The CDR3 length is 14 residues.

This clone was recorded a few times. The chain is built from TRBV25-1 and TRBJ1-4; 8 nucleotides agree with TRBD1. The germline gives CDR1 MGHDK, CDR2 SYGVNS. V was pared by 5 bases and J by 7 bases, with 12 bases of the junction left unmatched. This CDR3 has 16 residues. CDR3 DNA: TGTGCCAGCAGTCCCCGGACAGGGCGAGGGACTGAAAAACTGTTTTTT. Protein: CASSPRTGRGTEKLFF.

In its sample, this clone was seen a few times. This chain links TRBV9 with TRBJ2-1; 10 positions agree with TRBD2. CDR3 length: 15 residues. Germline V lookup: CDR1 SGDLS, CDR2 YYNGEE. V shed 1 base, J shed 8 bases, and the junction held 6 bases outside the gene matches. The CDR3 DNA is TGTGCCAGCAGCGTACAGGCTAGCGGGAGTTATGAGCAGTTCTTC. Translation: CASSVQASGSYEQFF. The entire variable domain, with the rest obtained from reference TRBV9 and TRBJ2-1, is as follows: DSGVTQTPKHLITATGQRVTLRCSPRSGDLSVYWYQQSLDQGLQFLIQYYNGEERAKGNILERFSAQQFPDLHSELNLSSLELGDSALYFCASSVQASGSYEQFFGPGTRLTVL.

The CDR3 region has the DNA TGTGCCAGCTCACCCGCTAGCGGGATCAACCACGAGCAGTACTTC. Its translation: CASSPASGINHEQYF. V and J are TRBV18 and TRBJ2-7; 9 bases are a match to TRBD2. The CDR3 contains 15 residues. V lost 3 bases and J lost 5; bases outside the gene matches: 8. CDR1 and CDR2 from the germline V gene are KGHSH and LQKENI. Together with reference TRBV18 and TRBJ2-7, the CDR3 gives the full variable domain: NAGVMQNPRHLVRRRGQEARLRCSPMKGHSHVYWYRQLPEEGLKFMVYLQKENIIDESGMPKERFSAEFPKEGPSILRIQQVVRGDSAAYFCASSPASGINHEQYFGPGTRLTVT.

The genes are TRBV7-8 and TRBJ1-5, with 8 bases matching TRBD1. Germline loops: CDR1 SGHVS, CDR2 FQNEAQ. This CDR3 is 13 amino acids long. Trimming at V came to 5 bases and at J to 6 bases, leaving 3 bases not matched to a gene. The CDR3 protein is CASSRQGSQPQHF. CDR3 in DNA: TGTGCCAGCAGCCGACAGGGGAGTCAGCCCCAGCATTTT.

V is TRBV29-1 and J is TRBJ2-7; TRBD2 aligns across 9 bases. The CDR3 has 14 residues. Germline values: CDR1 SQVTM, CDR2 ANQGSEA. V gave up 4 bases and J gave up 2 bases; unmatched junction bases: 6. CDR3 bases: TGCAGCGTTGCAGGCGGGAGGGTCGCCTACGAGCAGTACTTC. It is translated as CSVAGGRVAYEQYF.

The gene calls are TRBV28 and TRBJ2-7; D not resolved. Germline CDR1 MDHEN, CDR2 SYDVKM. Trimming shortened V by 4 bases and J by 6 bases, and 16 bases separated the two germline ends. This CDR3 region has 14 residues. CDR3 sequence: CASSSSLDLGEQYF. CDR3 nucleotides: TGTGCCAGCAGTTCCTCCCTTGACTTGGGCGAGCAGTACTTC.

This clone was seen a handful of times. V usage is TRBV10-3 and J usage is TRBJ2-7; 9 bases are shared with TRBD2. After removal of 0 bases from V and 2 bases from J, the junction contained 2 bases not matched to a gene. This CDR3 has 15 amino acids. Per the germline V gene, CDR1 is ENHRY and CDR2 is SYGVKD. CDR3 protein: CAISESRTSAYEQYV. The CDR3, as DNA: TGTGCCATCAGTGAGTCGAGGACTAGCGCCTACGAGCAGTACGTC.

This clone was seen a handful of times. The genes are TRBV2 and TRBJ2-5, with 14 positions matching TRBD2. This CDR3 region has 16 residues. V lost 5 bases, J lost 3 bases, and 5 bases stayed unmatched. Germline CDR1 and CDR2: SNHLY and FYNNEI. DNA for the CDR3: TGTGCCAGCAGTTCAACGGGACTAGCGGGAGAAGAGACCCAGTACTTC. Translation: CASSSTGLAGEETQYF.

The sample holds a few counts of this clone. This chain links TRBV19 with TRBJ2-5; 8 positions agree with TRBD2. The germline V gene encodes CDR1 LNHDA and CDR2 SQIVND (reference sequence). Trimming at V came to 4 bases and at J to 3 bases, leaving 10 bases not matched to a gene. This CDR3 is 16 amino acids long. This CDR3 is CASSTGPGAGEETQYF. For the CDR3, the DNA is TGTGCCAGTAGTACGGGCCCGGGAGCGGGAGAAGAGACCCAGTACTTC.

The chain has TRBV4-3 and TRBJ2-6, with 12 bases fitting TRBD2. Per the germline V gene, CDR1 is LGHNA and CDR2 is YSLEER. The CDR3 totals 16 residues. V shed 4 bases and J 3 bases; nucleotides not matched to a gene: 1. CDR3 nucleotides: TGCGCCAGCAGCCTACTAGCGGGAGGTGGGGCCAACGTCCTGACTTTC. It translates to CASSLLAGGGANVLTF.

For the CDR3, the DNA is TGTGCCAGCAGCCCCCAAGCTAGCGGGGTCTACAATGAGCAGTTCTTC. Translation gives CASSPQASGVYNEQFF. V gene TRBV9 combines with J gene TRBJ2-1; TRBD2 aligns across 9 bases. Germline values: CDR1 SGDLS, CDR2 YYNGEE. V shed 4 bases and J 3 bases; nucleotides not matched to a gene: 8. The CDR3 contains 16 residues.

The V and J genes are TRBV19 and TRBJ2-3, with 8 nucleotides matching TRBD1. V shed 6 bases, J shed 8 bases, and the junction held 7 bases outside the gene matches. CDR1 is LNHDA and CDR2 is SQIVND in the germline V gene (reference sequence). The CDR3 runs 13 residues. CDR3 sequence: CASSQGAHTTQYF. The CDR3 DNA reads as TGTGCCAGTAGCCAGGGGGCGCATACTACGCAGTATTTT.

The rearrangement uses TRBV18 and TRBJ2-7, with 9 bases fitting TRBD1. V trimming: 4 bases; J trimming: 3 bases; junction bases outside the gene matches: 7. The V gene's germline CDR1 is KGHSH and CDR2 LQKENI. The CDR3 consists of 15 residues. The chain's CDR3 is CASSQGQGTSYEQYV. Written as DNA, the CDR3 is TGTGCCAGCTCACAGGGACAGGGAACTAGCTACGAGCAGTACGTC.